The clone carrying this T cell receptor beta chain was observed a handful of times. Its antigen is as yet unknown. A much larger clone is a single base away; this may be a read error. The data stem from a study of prognosis after radiotherapy for stage I lung cancer. Looking at the study overall: Deemed medically inoperable were all patients with non-small cell lung cancer. Squamous cell carcinoma tumors occurred in seven patients, adenocarcinoma in about a dozen. Findings of the study overall: Unique TCR clone counts dropped after stereotactic body radiation therapy, from a median of approximately 9,100 to 7,200.

The germline CDR1 and CDR2 sequences are SNHLY and FYNNEI. The CDR3 loop spans 18 amino acids. Starting from genomic DNA, TCR beta CDR3 was amplified through two-round multiplex PCR. Amplification in first-round PCR relied on primers specific to each TRBV and TRBJ gene. The second round, a PCR step, used universal primers. TCRdb independently ran MiXCR on the multiplex PCR reads; one entry per CDR3 protein. The sample holds some 39,000 distinct CDR3 sequences; approximately 24% are singletons and the top ten take less than 30%. This sequence joins TRBV2 and TRBJ1-1; no clear D gene. This receptor was taken from a donor at least 50 years old with non-small cell lung cancer. Sequenced material: PBMCs, taken before or after stereotactic body radiation therapy (not recorded which). The CDR3 region is CASRIKRQTVWRETEDFF. The CDR3, as DNA: TGTGCCAGCAGAATCAAACGCCAAACGGTTTGGAGGGAGACTGAAGATTTCTTT.